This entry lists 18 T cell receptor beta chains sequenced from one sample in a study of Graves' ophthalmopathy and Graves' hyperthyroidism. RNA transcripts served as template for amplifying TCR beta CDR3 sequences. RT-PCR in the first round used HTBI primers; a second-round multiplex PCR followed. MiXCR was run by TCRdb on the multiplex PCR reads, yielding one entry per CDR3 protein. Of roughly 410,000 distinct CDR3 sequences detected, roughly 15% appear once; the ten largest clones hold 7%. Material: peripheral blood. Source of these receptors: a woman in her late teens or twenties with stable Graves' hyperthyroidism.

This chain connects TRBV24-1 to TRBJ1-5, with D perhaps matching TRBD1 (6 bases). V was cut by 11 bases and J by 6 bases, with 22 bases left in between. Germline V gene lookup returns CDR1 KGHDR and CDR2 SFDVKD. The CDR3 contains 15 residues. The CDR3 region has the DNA TGTGCCAGCGGTTTGCGGGGGCGCCCCGGTCAGCCCCAGCATTTT. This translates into CASGLRGRPGQPQHF.

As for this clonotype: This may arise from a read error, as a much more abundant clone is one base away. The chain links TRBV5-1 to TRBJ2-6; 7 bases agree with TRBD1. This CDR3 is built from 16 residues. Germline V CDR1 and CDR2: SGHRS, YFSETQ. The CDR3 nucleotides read TGCGCCAGCAGCCTTGATACAGGGGCTGGGGCCAACGTCCTGCCTTTC. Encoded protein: CASSLDTGAGANVLPF. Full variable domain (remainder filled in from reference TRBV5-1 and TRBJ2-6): KAGVTQTPRYLIKTRGQQVTLSCSPISGHRSVSWYQQTPGQGLQFLFEYFSETQRNKGNFPGRFSGRQFSNSRSEMNVSTLELGDSALYLCASSLDTGAGANVLPFGAGSRLTVL.

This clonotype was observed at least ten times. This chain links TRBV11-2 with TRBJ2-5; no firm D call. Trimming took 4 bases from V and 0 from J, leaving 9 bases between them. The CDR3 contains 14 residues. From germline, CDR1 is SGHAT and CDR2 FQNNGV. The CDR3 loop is CASSSTGYQETQYF. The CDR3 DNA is TGTGCCAGCAGCTCTACTGGCTACCAAGAGACCCAGTACTTC. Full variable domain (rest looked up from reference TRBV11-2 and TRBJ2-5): EAGVAQSPRYKIIEKRQSVAFWCNPISGHATLYWYQQILGQGPKLLIQFQNNGVVDDSQLPKDRFSAERLKGVDSTLKIQPAKLEDSAVYLCASSSTGYQETQYFGPGTRLLVL.

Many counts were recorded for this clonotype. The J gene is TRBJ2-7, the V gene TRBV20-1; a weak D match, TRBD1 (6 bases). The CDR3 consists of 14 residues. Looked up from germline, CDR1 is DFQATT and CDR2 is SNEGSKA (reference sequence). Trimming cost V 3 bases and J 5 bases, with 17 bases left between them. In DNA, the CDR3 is TGCAGTGCTAGCGCCCAGGGGCTTGAAGACGAGCAGTACTTC. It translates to CSASAQGLEDEQYF.

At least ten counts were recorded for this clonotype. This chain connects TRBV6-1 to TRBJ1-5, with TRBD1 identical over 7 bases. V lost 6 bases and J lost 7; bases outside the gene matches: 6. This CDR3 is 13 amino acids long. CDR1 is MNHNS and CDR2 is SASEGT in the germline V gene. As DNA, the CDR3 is TGTGCCAGCAGAAGACAGGGAGGACAGCCCCAGCATTTT. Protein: CASRRQGGQPQHF.

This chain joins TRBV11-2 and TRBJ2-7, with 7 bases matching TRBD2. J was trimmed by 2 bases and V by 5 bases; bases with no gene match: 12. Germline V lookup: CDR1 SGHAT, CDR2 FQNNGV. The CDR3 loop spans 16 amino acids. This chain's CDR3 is CASSQKATGTTYEQYF. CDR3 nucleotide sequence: TGTGCCAGCAGCCAAAAGGCCACCGGGACTACCTACGAGCAGTACTTC.

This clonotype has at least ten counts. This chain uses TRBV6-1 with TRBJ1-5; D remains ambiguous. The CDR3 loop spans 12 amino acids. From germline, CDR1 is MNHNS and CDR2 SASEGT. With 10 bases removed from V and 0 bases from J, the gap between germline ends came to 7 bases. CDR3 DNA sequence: TGTGCCACTTCTACTAGCAATCAGCCCCAGCATTTT. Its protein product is CATSTSNQPQHF.

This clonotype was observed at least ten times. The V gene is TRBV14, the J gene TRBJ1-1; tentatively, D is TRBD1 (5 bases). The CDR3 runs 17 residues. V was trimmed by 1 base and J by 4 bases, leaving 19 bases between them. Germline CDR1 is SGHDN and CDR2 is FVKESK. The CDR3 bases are TGTGCCAGCAGCCAAGGGGTCAAGGGACCCGTGGGCACTGAAGCTTTCTTT. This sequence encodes CASSQGVKGPVGTEAFF.

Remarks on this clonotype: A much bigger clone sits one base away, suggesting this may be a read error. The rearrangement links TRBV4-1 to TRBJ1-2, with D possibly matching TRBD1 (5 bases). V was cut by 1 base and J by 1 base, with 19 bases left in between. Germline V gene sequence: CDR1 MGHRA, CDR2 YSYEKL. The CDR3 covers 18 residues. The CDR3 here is CASSQVVPKTAYNYGYTF. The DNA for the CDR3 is TGCGCCAGCAGCCAAGTCGTTCCAAAGACAGCCTATAACTATGGCTACACCTTC.

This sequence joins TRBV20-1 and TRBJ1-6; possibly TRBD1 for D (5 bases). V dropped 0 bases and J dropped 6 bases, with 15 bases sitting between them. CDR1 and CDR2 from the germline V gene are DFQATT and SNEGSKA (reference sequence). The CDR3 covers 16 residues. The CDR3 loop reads CSARDLQLRGNSPLHF. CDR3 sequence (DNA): TGCAGTGCTAGAGATTTGCAGCTTAGGGGTAATTCACCCCTCCACTTT.

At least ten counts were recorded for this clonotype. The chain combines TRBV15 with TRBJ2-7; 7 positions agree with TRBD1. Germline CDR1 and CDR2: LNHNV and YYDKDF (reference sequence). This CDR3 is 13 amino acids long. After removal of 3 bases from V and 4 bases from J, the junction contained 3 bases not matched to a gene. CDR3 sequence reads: CATSRDRLYEQYF. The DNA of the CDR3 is TGTGCCACCAGCAGGGACAGGTTGTACGAGCAGTACTTC.

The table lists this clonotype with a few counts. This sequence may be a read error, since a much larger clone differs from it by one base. The CDR3 DNA reads TGTGCCAGCGGAAACGACCAAGCCCGGGGTGGGGAGCTGTTGTTT. Amino acid sequence: CASGNDQARGGELLF. The V gene is TRBV6-2 or TRBV6-3, the J gene TRBJ2-2; tentative D call: TRBD2 (5 bases). Germline-derived CDR1 and CDR2 are MNHEY and SVGEGT. The CDR3 has 15 amino acids.

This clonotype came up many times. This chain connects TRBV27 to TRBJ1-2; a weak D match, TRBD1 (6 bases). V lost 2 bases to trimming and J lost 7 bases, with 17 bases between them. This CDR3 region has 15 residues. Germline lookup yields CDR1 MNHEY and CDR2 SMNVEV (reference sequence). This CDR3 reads CASSLTYGTYRGYTF. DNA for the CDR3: TGTGCCAGCAGTTTAACATACGGGACATATCGTGGCTACACCTTC.

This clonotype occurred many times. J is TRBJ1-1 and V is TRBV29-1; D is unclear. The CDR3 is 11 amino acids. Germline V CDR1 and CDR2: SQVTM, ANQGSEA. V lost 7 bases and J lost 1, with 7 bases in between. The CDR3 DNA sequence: TGCAGCGCCCAAAAGAACACTGAAGCTTTCTTT. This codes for CSAQKNTEAFF.

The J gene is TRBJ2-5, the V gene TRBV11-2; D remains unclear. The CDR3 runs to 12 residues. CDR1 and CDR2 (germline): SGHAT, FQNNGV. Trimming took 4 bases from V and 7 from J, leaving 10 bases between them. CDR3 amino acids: CASSSMIWTQYF. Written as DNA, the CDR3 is TGTGCCAGCAGCTCCATGATATGGACCCAGTACTTC.

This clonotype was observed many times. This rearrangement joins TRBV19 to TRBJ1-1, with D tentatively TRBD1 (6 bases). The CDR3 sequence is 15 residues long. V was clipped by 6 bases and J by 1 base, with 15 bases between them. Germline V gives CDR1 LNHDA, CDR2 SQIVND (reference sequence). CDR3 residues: CASSPGTTWNTEAFF. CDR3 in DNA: TGTGCCAGTAGCCCAGGGACAACCTGGAACACTGAAGCTTTCTTT.

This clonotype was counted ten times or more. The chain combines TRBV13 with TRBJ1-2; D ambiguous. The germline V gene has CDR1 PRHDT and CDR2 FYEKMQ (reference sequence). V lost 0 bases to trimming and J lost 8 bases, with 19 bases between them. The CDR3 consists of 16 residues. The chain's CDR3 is CASSLGWEMPGRGYTF. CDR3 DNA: TGTGCCAGCAGCTTAGGGTGGGAAATGCCGGGGAGAGGCTACACCTTC.

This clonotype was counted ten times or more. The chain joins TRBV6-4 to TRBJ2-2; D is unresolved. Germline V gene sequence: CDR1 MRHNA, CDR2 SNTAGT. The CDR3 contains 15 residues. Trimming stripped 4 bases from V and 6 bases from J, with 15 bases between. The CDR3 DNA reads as TGTGCCAGCAGTGGAGAATTGGGTGCCTCCGGGGAGCTGTTTTTT. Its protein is CASSGELGASGELFF.